One sample yielded the 29 T cell receptor delta chains listed below, sequenced in a study of Vδ1+ human thymocytes. No antigen has been identified for these receptors. The template was reverse-transcribed extracted RNA. CDR3 amplicons came from multiplex PCR with pooled V-gene forward and constant-region reverse primers. TCRdb reapplied CATT to the multiplex PCR reads. This sample has about 53,000 delta-chain clones; approximately 16% occur once, and the top ten carry 0.39%. Study conclusions and caveats: In the thymus, TRG and TRD repertoires looked highly polyclonal with Gaussian CDR3 lengths.

The sequenced material came from Vdelta1+ gamma-delta thymocytes from the thymus. Subset reported: FACS-sorted CD3+ TCRalphabeta- TCRVdelta1+ TCRVdelta2- thymocytes. The receptors here all came from a girl under three years old who had congenital heart surgery.

The rearrangement uses TRDV1 and TRDJ1, with D unresolved. The CDR3 has 16 amino acids. The V end lost 5 bases, the J end lost 0 bases, and 16 bases lay between the germline ends. In germline, CDR1 is TSWWSYY, CDR2 QGS. The DNA of the CDR3 is TGTGCTCTTGGGCGTCGTAGCCGATCCTACACCGATAAACTCATCTTT. This translates into CALGRRSRSYTDKLIF.

Only a few counts were recorded for this clone. The chain joins TRDV1 to TRDJ1, with TRDD3 identical over 12 bases. Germline trimming cut 4 bases from V and 0 bases from J; bases unmatched to any gene: 24. Germline V gene lookup returns CDR1 TSWWSYY and CDR2 QGS. There are 23 residues in the CDR3. The CDR3 reads CALGVPNWGIQVRETPYTDKLIF. Here the CDR3 DNA reads TGTGCTCTTGGGGTACCGAACTGGGGGATACAAGTACGGGAAACACCGTACACCGATAAACTCATCTTT.

This clone turned up a few times. This chain joins TRDV1 and TRDJ1; D assignment may be TRDD2 or TRDD3 (9 bases each). Germline V gene lookup returns CDR1 TSWWSYY and CDR2 QGS. The CDR3 length is 23 residues. V was shortened by 1 base and J by 0 bases, with 33 bases between the two germline ends. In nucleotides, the CDR3 is TGTGCTCTTGGGGAACCGAGCCTTCCTACCCGAACTGGGGGACCCCCGCACACCGATAAACTCATCTTT. Its protein is CALGEPSLPTRTGGPPHTDKLIF.

The table lists this clone with a few counts. The chain has TRDV1 and TRDJ1, with 7 bases matching TRDD3. Trimming took 0 bases from V and 0 from J; bases not matched to a gene: 13. This CDR3 is 19 amino acids long. Germline V gene data show CDR1 as TSWWSYY and CDR2 as QGS. CDR3 amino acids: CALGELRDGGILYTDKLIF. The CDR3 nucleotides read TGTGCTCTTGGGGAACTACGAGACGGGGGGATCCTGTACACCGATAAACTCATCTTT.

This clone is labeled as medium-sized. V and J are TRDV2 and TRDJ1, with TRDD3 matching 13 bases. Germline V gene data show CDR1 as GEAIGNYY and CDR2 as EKD. The CDR3 length is 20 residues. V shed 3 bases, J shed 0 bases, and the junction held 15 bases outside the gene matches. This CDR3 reads CACDHAGGYWGIRHTDKLIF. The DNA for the CDR3 is TGTGCCTGTGACCACGCTGGGGGCTACTGGGGGATACGGCACACCGATAAACTCATCTTT.

This clone occurred a few times. This chain links TRDV1 with TRDJ1, with 7 bases matching TRDD2. The V segment lost 5 bases and the J segment 0 bases; nucleotides outside the gene matches: 15. The CDR3 has 18 residues. Germline assignment: CDR1 TSWWSYY and CDR2 QGS. The CDR3 DNA sequence: TGTGCTCTTGGGAAGCTACCTTCCTTCTACGGGTACACCGATAAACTCATCTTT. It is translated as CALGKLPSFYGYTDKLIF.

The chain uses TRDV1 and TRDJ1; 7 bases line up with TRDD2. CDR1 and CDR2 from the germline V gene are TSWWSYY and QGS. V was clipped by 5 bases and J by 0 bases; unmatched bases: 15. The CDR3 is 18 amino acids. For the CDR3, the DNA is TGTGCTCTTGGGTGGCCTTCCTTCCCGTACTGGTACACCGATAAACTCATCTTT. Translation gives CALGWPSFPYWYTDKLIF.

J is TRDJ1 and V is TRDV1; 8 positions agree with TRDD3. This CDR3 spans 18 amino acids. Germline trimming cut 0 bases from V and 0 bases from J; bases unmatched to any gene: 9. Germline CDR1 reads TSWWSYY; CDR2 reads QGS. The DNA of the CDR3 is TGTGCTCTTGGGGAACTCTCCCACTGGGGGGTGTACACCGATAAACTCATCTTT. Translated, it gives CALGELSHWGVYTDKLIF.

This clone was found a few times. The chain combines TRDV1 with TRDJ2; 9 nucleotides agree with TRDD3. CDR1 and CDR2 (germline): TSWWSYY, QGS. This CDR3 has 24 amino acids. The trim removed 5 bases at V and 7 bases at J, leaving 35 bases unmatched. CDR3 DNA: TGTGCTCTTGGGAAAGGGGAAGAACTAACAACTAATCTGGGGGATTCCACCCTGAGAGCACAACTCTTCTTT. This codes for CALGKGEELTTNLGDSTLRAQLFF.

The rearrangement uses TRDV1 and TRDJ1; 7 bases fit TRDD3. The CDR3 loop spans 18 amino acids. Germline CDR1 and CDR2: TSWWSYY and QGS. V gave up 2 bases and J gave up 0 bases; unmatched junction bases: 12. The CDR3 DNA is TGTGCTCTTGGGGAAGGGCCCCCCTTTACTGGGGACACCGATAAACTCATCTTT. Protein product: CALGEGPPFTGDTDKLIF.

The chain joins TRDV1 to TRDJ1; D might be TRDD3 (5 bases). Germline CDR1 reads TSWWSYY; CDR2 reads QGS. The CDR3 spans 19 residues. The V and J ends lost 2 bases and 1 base respectively, with 23 bases between them. The CDR3 DNA reads TGTGCTCTTGGGGAAAACTTAGGCCCAGATACAGTATGCACCGATAAACTCATCTTT. Amino acids: CALGENLGPDTVCTDKLIF.

The count of this clone is one. This chain uses TRDV1 with TRDJ1; tentatively, D is TRDD2 (5 bases). Germline values: CDR1 TSWWSYY, CDR2 QGS. The V end lost 0 bases, the J end lost 3 bases, and 11 bases lay between the germline ends. This CDR3 contains 15 residues. CDR3 loop: CALGELPIHADKLIF. CDR3 in DNA: TGTGCTCTTGGGGAACTTCCTATTCACGCCGATAAACTCATCTTT.

This chain connects TRDV1 to TRDJ1; 11 bases align to TRDD3. The CDR3 covers 24 residues. V was pared by 4 bases and J by 0 bases, with 28 bases of the junction left unmatched. Germline assignment: CDR1 TSWWSYY and CDR2 QGS. CDR3: CALGAPPISYVELGDKGYTDKLIF. CDR3 nucleotide sequence: TGTGCTCTTGGGGCCCCTCCCATCTCCTACGTTGAACTGGGGGATAAGGGGTACACCGATAAACTCATCTTT.

This clone has just a few counts. A much larger clone sits a single nucleotide away, making a read error possible. Additional DNA sequences in this sample encode the identical CDR3. The gene calls are TRDV2 and TRDJ1; TRDD3 might be the D (6 bases). There are 16 residues in the CDR3. Germline lookup yields CDR1 GEAIGNYY and CDR2 EKD. The CDR3 sequence is CACDTVVGAYTDKLIF. CDR3 coding DNA: TGCGCCTGTGACACCGTGGTGGGGGCTTACACCGATAAACTCATCTTT.

This clone came up a few times. The chain joins TRDV1 to TRDJ2; TRDD3 matches 12 bases. This CDR3 region has 19 residues. Germline V gene lookup returns CDR1 TSWWSYY and CDR2 QGS. The V segment lost 0 bases and the J segment 4 bases; nucleotides outside the gene matches: 9. As DNA, the CDR3 is TGTGCTCTTGGGGAACTAGAGCTGGCTGGGGGATACGCGACAGCACAACTCTTCTTT. It is translated as CALGELELAGGYATAQLFF.

Worth noting for this clone: A much larger clone lies a single base off, so this may be a read error. This CDR3 is also generated by other DNA sequences in the sample. The rearrangement links TRDV2 to TRDJ1; 9 nucleotides line up with TRDD3. Germline values: CDR1 GEAIGNYY, CDR2 EKD. V lost 3 bases, J lost 0 bases, and 7 bases stayed unmatched. This CDR3 contains 16 residues. Here the CDR3 reads CACDFWGMAYTDKLIF. As DNA, the CDR3 is TGTGCCTGTGACTTCTGGGGGATGGCCTACACCGATAAACTCATCTTT.

This clone was detected a few times. This chain connects TRDV1 to TRDJ1; the D gene is possibly TRDD2 (5 bases). Germline CDR1 reads TSWWSYY; CDR2 reads QGS. The ends were cut back, 1 base at V and 1 base at J, with 19 bases in the middle. This CDR3 comprises 18 residues. CDR3 residues: CALGEHRFLRVATDKLIF. CDR3 DNA: TGTGCTCTTGGGGAACATCGATTCCTCCGAGTGGCCACCGATAAACTCATCTTT.

This clone was counted a few times. This chain joins TRDV1 and TRDJ1; 13 nucleotides match TRDD3. From germline, CDR1 is TSWWSYY and CDR2 QGS. This CDR3 contains 24 residues. Trimming at V came to 0 bases and at J to 1 base, leaving 23 bases not matched to a gene. The DNA for the CDR3 is TGTGCTCTTGGGGAACTAAGCCTTCCTACAAAGCCGTACTGGGGGATACGCGCCACCGATAAACTCATCTTT. It codes for CALGELSLPTKPYWGIRATDKLIF.

This clone is labeled medium-sized (0.01 to 0.1%). V and J are TRDV2 and TRDJ1, with a weak D call TRDD3 (6 bases). The CDR3 runs 14 residues. The germline CDR1 and CDR2 sequences are GEAIGNYY and EKD. The germline V and J ends were trimmed by 3 bases and 7 bases, with 17 bases remaining between them. The CDR3 DNA follows: TGTGCCTGTGACCGCGGGGGGAAACCGGCTAAACTCATCTTT. Amino acid sequence: CACDRGGKPAKLIF.

This clone occurred a few times. The chain couples TRDV1 to TRDJ1, with a possible D match to TRDD2 (5 bases). Germline loops: CDR1 TSWWSYY, CDR2 QGS. Trimming left V 0 bases short and J 0 bases short, with 20 bases between. The CDR3 totals 19 residues. This CDR3 reads CALGELFQPRAMYTDKLIF. For the CDR3, the DNA is TGTGCTCTTGGGGAACTCTTCCAACCCCGGGCTATGTACACCGATAAACTCATCTTT.

This clone occurred a few times. J is TRDJ1 and V is TRDV1; no firm D call. V was pared by 4 bases and J by 0 bases, with 6 bases between. Germline values: CDR1 TSWWSYY, CDR2 QGS. The CDR3 totals 13 residues. The DNA of the CDR3 is TGTGCTCTTGGGGTCCTTGACACCGATAAACTCATCTTT. It encodes CALGVLDTDKLIF.

This clone was observed a handful of times. V and J are TRDV1 and TRDJ1; D gene ambiguous. The CDR3 length is 14 residues. The germline V and J ends were trimmed by 2 bases and 9 bases, with 16 bases remaining between them. Germline V CDR1 and CDR2: TSWWSYY, QGS. The CDR3 nucleotides read TGTGCTCTTGGGGAAATTGCGCCGCGCGGGGAACTCATCTTT. Protein sequence: CALGEIAPRGELIF.

A few counts support this clone. V and J are TRDV2 and TRDJ1; TRDD3 aligns across 11 bases. J gave up 0 bases and V 0 bases, and 20 bases lay outside the gene matches. Germline values: CDR1 GEAIGNYY, CDR2 EKD. The CDR3 is made up of 22 amino acids. CDR3 DNA: TGTGCCTGTGACACCTCCCGGTGTCTTATTGGGGGATACGCCTATTACACCGATAAACTCATCTTT. Amino acids: CACDTSRCLIGGYAYYTDKLIF.

There are a few counts of this clone. The genes are TRDV1 and TRDJ1; D possibly corresponds to TRDD2 (5 bases). The CDR3 consists of 25 residues. Germline assignment: CDR1 TSWWSYY and CDR2 QGS. Between the trimmed V and J ends, which lost 0 bases and 0 bases, there was a span of 38 bases. The CDR3: CALGELDLPEGCGAPGSSYTDKLIF. In DNA form, the CDR3 reads TGTGCTCTTGGGGAACTCGACCTACCCGAGGGGTGCGGGGCCCCCGGATCTTCGTACACCGATAAACTCATCTTT.

This clone has only a few counts. This chain uses TRDV1 with TRDJ1; D remains ambiguous. Trimming stripped 3 bases from V and 0 bases from J, with 14 bases between. This CDR3 comprises 16 residues. Looked up from germline, CDR1 is TSWWSYY and CDR2 is QGS. The CDR3 nucleotides are TGTGCTCTTGGGGATGCTCCGATCCCCTACACCGATAAACTCATCTTT. This gives the protein CALGDAPIPYTDKLIF.

This clone was recorded a few times. The chain uses TRDV1 and TRDJ1, with TRDD3 matching over 11 bases. V dropped 5 bases and J dropped 1; count of bases not matched to a gene: 15. There are 19 residues in the CDR3. Germline-derived CDR1 and CDR2 are TSWWSYY and QGS. CDR3 amino acids: CALGKVGSSWGIPTDKLIF. CDR3 bases: TGTGCTCTTGGGAAGGTGGGGTCCTCCTGGGGGATACCCACCGATAAACTCATCTTT.

The chain has TRDV1 and TRDJ1; 8 bases are shared with TRDD2. CDR1 is TSWWSYY, CDR2 QGS, per germline. The ends lost 4 bases at V and 0 bases at J; junction bases unmatched: 16. This CDR3 has 19 amino acids. CDR3 nucleotides: TGTGCTCTTGGGGTTAAACTTCCTACCCGAGTTTTCAACACCGATAAACTCATCTTT. Its protein product is CALGVKLPTRVFNTDKLIF.

This clone has a handful of counts. The rearrangement uses TRDV1 and TRDJ1, with TRDD3 matching over 11 bases. The CDR3 runs to 21 residues. The J segment lost 0 bases and the V segment lost 4 bases, leaving 19 bases of the junction unmatched. From germline, CDR1 is TSWWSYY and CDR2 QGS. The CDR3 loop is CALGGSSPLPGGYSYTDKLIF. The CDR3 DNA is TGTGCTCTTGGGGGATCCTCTCCGCTCCCTGGGGGATACTCATACACCGATAAACTCATCTTT.

The sample holds a few counts of this clone. The chain employs TRDV1 and TRDJ1; 7 nucleotides align to TRDD2. The trim removed 3 bases at V and 1 base at J, leaving 20 bases unmatched. The CDR3 has 20 amino acids. Germline CDR1 TSWWSYY, CDR2 QGS. Written as DNA, the CDR3 is TGTGCTCTTGGGGAGAATATTTCCTACGTACTAGGGTTAGGCACCGATAAACTCATCTTT. Its translation is CALGENISYVLGLGTDKLIF.